The 2 T cell receptor beta chains reported below all come from one sample, sequenced in a study of early T cells in non-severe SARS-CoV-2 infection (TCRdb year 2021). The library came from 5' RACE. These reads were obtained on a NextSeq 500. Using fastp at Q25 and MiXCR, TCRdb reprocessed the public reads and kept productive beta chains. Identical CDR3 proteins give one entry, which carries the most common genes and DNA. Here the sample has 45,000 to 75,000 distinct CDR3 sequences; just under 9% occur a single time. The ten most abundant clones make up around 17% of the sample. Sequences were obtained from whole blood. Source of these receptors: an adult who was a healthcare worker with PCR-confirmed SARS-CoV-2 infection or an uninfected control (not recorded which).

This clonotype was counted ten times or more. The chain uses TRBV7-9 and TRBJ2-7; TRBD2 matches 7 bases. With 3 bases clipped from V and 6 bases from J, the junction kept 11 bases outside the gene matches. The CDR3 is made up of 15 amino acids. CDR1 is SEHNR, CDR2 FQNEAQ, per germline (reference sequence). The DNA for the CDR3 is TGTGCCAGCAGCTTCGCTGGCCCGGGGGAGGGCGAGCAGTACTTC. It encodes CASSFAGPGEGEQYF.

Ten or more counts support this clonotype. V and J are TRBV7-2 and TRBJ2-2, with D perhaps TRBD1 (5 bases). Per germline, CDR1 SGHTA and CDR2 FQGNSA. V was trimmed by 5 bases and J by 0 bases, leaving 10 bases between them. The CDR3 sequence is 15 residues long. CDR3 DNA: TGTGCCAGCAGCAGTAGGGGTTCGAACACCGGGGAGCTGTTTTTT. Residues: CASSSRGSNTGELFF.